Each of the 2 T cell receptor beta chains below was sequenced from the same sample in a study of T cell responses to AZD1222 COVID-19 vaccine. Method: immunoSEQ multiplex PCR; TCRdb's copy keeps in-frame clones and lacks some. The sample records more than 100,000 clones, 85% to 95% being singletons. The sample was peripheral blood, taken on day 0 of AZD1222 vaccination. The receptor source for this set is an adult in good health.

The chain is built from TRBV3-1 (or the pseudogene TRBV3-2) and TRBJ2-5, with 11 positions matching TRBD2. Germline V gives CDR1 LGHDT, CDR2 YNNKEL (reference sequence). The CDR3 spans 17 residues. Trimming removed 1 base from V and 1 base from J; junction bases left unmatched: 5. The CDR3 protein is CASSQAGLAGPQETQYF. CDR3 bases: TGTGCCAGCAGCCAAGCCGGACTAGCGGGTCCCCAAGAGACCCAGTACTTC.

The chain combines TRBV19 with TRBJ1-3, with unresolved D. The CDR3 length is 12 residues. V gave up 4 bases and J gave up 0 bases, with 1 base separating them. CDR1 LNHDA and CDR2 SQIVND come from the germline V gene (reference sequence). The CDR3 protein is CASSTSGNTIYF. In nucleotides, the CDR3 is TGTGCCAGTAGTACCTCTGGAAACACCATATATTTT.